Sequencing of this TCR beta chain was carried out in a study of regulatory T cells in long-lasting Graves disease. Study conclusions and caveats: Favoring TRBV28, TRBJ1-2 and TRBJ2-5 was a feature seen in persistent disease.

CDR1 is SQVTM and CDR2 is ANQGSEA in the germline V gene. V dropped 5 bases and J dropped 1; count of bases not matched to a gene: 2. The CDR3 covers 12 residues. The time point was: newly diagnosed GD, antithyroid drugs for less than 3 months. RNA from PBMCs was the source of the TCR library. This clonotype turned up a few times. Its antigen is not identified. iRepertoire HTBI primers and Arm-PCR of CDR3 regions built TCR beta libraries. TCRdb recomputed calls from the multiplex PCR reads with MiXCR, one row per CDR3 protein. The sample has 560,000 or so distinct CDR3 sequences; about 15% are singletons. This same sample was also part of a study on T cells in Graves' hyperthyroidism and ophthalmopathy. As that study records: HTBI primers drove first-round RT-PCR of the TCR CDR3.

The chain couples TRBV29-1 to TRBJ2-7, with TRBD1 matching over 7 bases. The sample in question was peripheral blood mononuclear cells (PBMCs), obtained at new diagnosis, from a patient treated with antithyroid drugs. The clonotype comes from a man aged 18 to 35 with Graves disease. The CDR3 here is CSVNRGSYEQYF. CDR3 DNA sequence: TGCAGCGTTAACAGGGGTTCCTACGAGCAGTACTTC.